The following is a T cell receptor beta chain sequence with its context. The protocol was immunoSEQ multiplex PCR, while the TCRdb copy is restricted to in-frame clones and leaves out a portion. The sample has 2,500,000 or so clones, approximately 94% seen once. V dropped 8 bases and J dropped 4 bases, with 18 bases sitting between them. The CDR3 loop spans 14 amino acids. The germline gives CDR1 LNHDA, CDR2 SQIVND (reference sequence). This sample was included in a study of shared clonotypes between healthy human individuals. The rearrangement links TRBV19 to TRBJ2-7; D is possibly TRBD1 or TRBD2 (5 bases each). Sequencing was performed on naive CD4+ T cells sorted from blood. Subset noted: CD45RA+ positively selected. The TCR comes from a man younger than 30 in good health. The CDR3 here is CASGRSGAVYEQYF. For the CDR3, the DNA is TGTGCCAGTGGGCGGTCCGGGGCGGTGTACGAGCAGTACTTC.